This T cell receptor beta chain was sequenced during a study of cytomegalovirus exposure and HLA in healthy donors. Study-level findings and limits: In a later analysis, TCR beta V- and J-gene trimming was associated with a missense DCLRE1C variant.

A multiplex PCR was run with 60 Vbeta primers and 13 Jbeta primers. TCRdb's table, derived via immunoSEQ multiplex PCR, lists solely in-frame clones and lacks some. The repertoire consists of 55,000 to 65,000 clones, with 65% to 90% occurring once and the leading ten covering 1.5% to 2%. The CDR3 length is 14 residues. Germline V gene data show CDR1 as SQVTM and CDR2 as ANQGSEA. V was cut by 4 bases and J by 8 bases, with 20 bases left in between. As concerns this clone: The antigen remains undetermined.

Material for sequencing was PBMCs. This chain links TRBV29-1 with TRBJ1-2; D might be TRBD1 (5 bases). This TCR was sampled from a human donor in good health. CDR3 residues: CSVVFQGSSSGYTF. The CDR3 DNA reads TGCAGCGTTGTCTTCCAGGGATCTTCCTCGGGCTACACCTTC.